A selection of T cell receptor beta chains follows, all from one sample in a study of early stage breast cancer tumors. The data were produced by immunoSEQ multiplex PCR, yet TCRdb's version contains in-frame clones alone and is incomplete. In the table there are about 6,000 clones, roughly 80% of which are singletons. The sample comprised normal breast tissue next to the tumor. The source of these receptors is an older person with breast cancer. CDR3s include the opening cysteine and the closing phenylalanine or tryptophan. A D gene is named only where the DNA matches it firmly. Where a row states a size, it is once, few, many or the class of an expanded clone; other rows omit it.

D,size,length,V,J,DNA,CDR3
TRBD1,NA,16,TRBV28,TRBJ2-7,TGTGCCAGCAGTCTCATTACCGGGACAGGGACCTACGAGCAGTACTTC,CASSLITGTGTYEQYF
NA,NA,15,TRBV6-5,TRBJ1-4,TGTGCCAGCAGTTCCCGGTCTACGGGGAGGGAAAAACTGTTTTTT,CASSSRSTGREKLFF
NA,few,15,TRBV10-3,TRBJ1-6,TGTGCCATCAGTGTCTCGGAGAACGGTAATTCACCCCTCCACTTT,CAISVSENGNSPLHF
TRBD1,NA,16,TRBV5-1,TRBJ2-3,TGCGCCAGCAGCTGGGGACAGGGTCTAAGCACAGATACGCAGTATTTT,CASSWGQGLSTDTQYF
NA,NA,13,TRBV25-1,TRBJ2-3,TGTGCCAGCAGTGAATACGGCACAGATACGCAGTATTTT,CASSEYGTDTQYF
TRBD2,once,15,TRBV29-1,TRBJ2-1,TGCAGCGTTGATCCGGGACTAGCGGACTACAATGAGCAGTTCTTC,CSVDPGLADYNEQFF
NA,NA,14,TRBV28,TRBJ2-7,TGTGCCAGCAGCCTGCCCCAGGGGTACGACGAGCAGTACTTC,CASSLPQGYDEQYF
NA,NA,16,TRBV5-1,TRBJ2-3,TGCGCCAGCAGCTTGGATCGGGGTAGCCACACAGATACGCAGTATTTT,CASSLDRGSHTDTQYF
NA,few,14,TRBV5-4,TRBJ1-6,TGTGCCAGCACCGCAAACAGGGTTAATTCACCCCTCCACTTT,CASTANRVNSPLHF
NA,few,15,TRBV30,TRBJ2-1,TGTGCCTGGAGTCCCCCGTCCGGGGACTACAATGAGCAGTTCTTC,CAWSPPSGDYNEQFF
NA,once,14,TRBV28,TRBJ2-5,TGTGCCAGCAGTTTAATAGGAGGCATAGAGACCCAGTACTTC,CASSLIGGIETQYF
TRBD1,NA,16,TRBV5-6,TRBJ2-7,TGTGCCAGCAGCTTGGCCGGTACAGGGGGCCTCTACGAGCAGTACTTC,CASSLAGTGGLYEQYF
TRBD1,NA,13,TRBV7-9,TRBJ2-7,TGTGCCAGCAGCCGACAGGGGCCGGGCGAGCAGTACTTC,CASSRQGPGEQYF
TRBD1,NA,14,TRBV6-5,TRBJ2-3,TGTGCCAGCAGTGTGACAGGGGTAGCAGATACGCAGTATTTT,CASSVTGVADTQYF
NA,NA,12,TRBV9,TRBJ2-3,TGTGCCAGCAGCGTATCACTGGATACGCAGTATTTT,CASSVSLDTQYF
TRBD1,NA,21,TRBV6-7,TRBJ1-5,TGTGCCAGCAGTTACACCGTCCGCCCGGGACAGTCCCCATATAGCAATCAGCCCCAGCATTTT,CASSYTVRPGQSPYSNQPQHF
NA,few,15,TRBV19,TRBJ1-2,TGTGCCAGTAGTTCAGGACAAGCCCTGGGCTATGGCTACACCTTC,CASSSGQALGYGYTF
NA,NA,14,TRBV7-9,TRBJ1-5,TGTGCCAGCAGCGCGGGGGGGAGCAATCAGCCCCAGCATTTT,CASSAGGSNQPQHF
NA,NA,14,TRBV29-1,TRBJ2-5,TGCAGCGTTGAGTGGACAGCCCGCCAAGAGACCCAGTACTTC,CSVEWTARQETQYF
NA,NA,16,TRBV10-3,TRBJ2-1,TGTGCCATCAGCTCCCTAGCGCGCAGCTCCTACAATGAGCAGTTCTTC,CAISSLARSSYNEQFF
NA,NA,17,TRBV21-1,TRBJ2-3,TGTGCCAGCAGCACCGGGACTAGCGGGAGGGCCGCAGATACGCAGTATTTT,CASSTGTSGRAADTQYF
NA,NA,14,TRBV28,TRBJ1-5,TGTGCCAGCAGTTATCACAGGCCGGAACAGCCCCAGCATTTT,CASSYHRPEQPQHF
TRBD2,once,14,TRBV28,TRBJ2-1,TGTGCCAGCAGTACGGGACTAGCGACCGTGAGCAAGTTCTTC,CASSTGLATVSKFF
NA,NA,15,TRBV13,TRBJ2-1,TGTGCCAGCAGCCCTGGACAGTCCTCCTACAATGAGCAGTTCTTC,CASSPGQSSYNEQFF
NA,NA,18,TRBV11-2,TRBJ1-5,TGTGCCAGCAGCTTAGGTCTGGGGACTGGCTTGATGAGGCAGCCCCAGCATTTT,CASSLGLGTGLMRQPQHF
TRBD2,NA,18,TRBV11-2,TRBJ2-3,TGTGCCAGCAGCCCCTGGGGCCGGACTAGCGGGAGGGGGGATACGCAGTATTTT,CASSPWGRTSGRGDTQYF
NA,large,13,TRBV11-2,TRBJ2-7,TGTGCCAGCAGCTTAGACTACAGCTACGAGCAGTACTTC,CASSLDYSYEQYF
NA,NA,12,TRBV5-6,TRBJ2-3,TGTGCCAGCAGCCGGGGCACAGATACGCAGTATTTT,CASSRGTDTQYF
TRBD1,NA,17,TRBV5-5,TRBJ1-3,TGTGCCAGCAGCTTGTCTGGGACAGCTGTCTCTGGAAACACCATATATTTT,CASSLSGTAVSGNTIYF
TRBD1,NA,13,TRBV16,TRBJ1-3,TGTGCCAGCAGCCGGGACAGGGGGAACACCATATATTTT,CASSRDRGNTIYF
NA,NA,14,TRBV7-2,TRBJ2-1,TGTGCCAGCCGAAGGGGAATGGGGGGGGCGGATTCGTTCTTC,CASRRGMGGADSFF
NA,NA,13,TRBV5-1,TRBJ1-2,TGCGCCAGCAGCTGGGAGTCTAACTATGGCTACACCTTC,CASSWESNYGYTF
TRBD1,NA,14,TRBV7-9,TRBJ1-5,TGTGCCAGCAGCTTAGGACAGGGCGGGCAGCCCCAGCATTTT,CASSLGQGGQPQHF
NA,NA,15,TRBV15,TRBJ1-2,TGTGCCACCAGCAGAGATGACGGGGGGATCAGCGGCTACACCTTC,CATSRDDGGISGYTF
NA,once,14,TRBV7-9,TRBJ1-4,TGTGCCAGCAGCTCGTCTGGCCTTAATGAAAAACTGTTTTTT,CASSSSGLNEKLFF
TRBD1,once,19,TRBV29-1,TRBJ2-7,TGCAGCGTTGACCGGTGGGGCAGGGGGCGACCCACGACCTCCTACGAGCAGTACTTC,CSVDRWGRGRPTTSYEQYF
NA,NA,14,TRBV27,TRBJ1-2,TGTGCCAGCAGTTTTCGCGCAGGCGCATATGGCTACACCTTC,CASSFRAGAYGYTF
TRBD2,NA,14,TRBV10-3,TRBJ2-3,TGTGCCATCAGGACGGGGGGATCCACAGATACGCAGTATTTT,CAIRTGGSTDTQYF
NA,few,14,TRBV7-2,TRBJ1-5,TGTGCCAGCAGCTTTGATTACAGGGATCAGCCCCAGCATTTT,CASSFDYRDQPQHF
NA,large,14,TRBV27,TRBJ2-7,TGTGCCAGCAGCTCCGGACTGAATTCCTACGAGCAGTACTTC,CASSSGLNSYEQYF
TRBD2,NA,15,TRBV4-3,TRBJ2-1,TGCGCCAGCAGCCAATACCGGGAGGCCTACAATGAGCAGTTCTTC,CASSQYREAYNEQFF
NA,once,16,TRBV5-1,TRBJ2-5,TGCGCCAGCAGCTTGTCCGTCGGGGTGCGCCAAGAGACCCAGTACTTC,CASSLSVGVRQETQYF
NA,few,17,TRBV5-8,TRBJ2-2,TGTGCCAGCAGCCGTCCCGGGGTGAAGACGAACACCGGGGAGCTGTTTTTT,CASSRPGVKTNTGELFF
TRBD1,NA,12,TRBV25-1,TRBJ1-1,TGTGCCAGCAGTGACCGGGACAGTGAAGCTTTCTTT,CASSDRDSEAFF
TRBD1,NA,14,TRBV7-2,TRBJ2-7,TGTGCCAGCAGCCCCATGAGGGGGCACTACGAGCAGTACTTC,CASSPMRGHYEQYF
TRBD2,NA,16,TRBV7-3,TRBJ2-1,TGTGCCAGCACCCCTCTAGCGGGAGGGGGCTACAATGAGCAGTTCTTC,CASTPLAGGGYNEQFF
NA,NA,15,TRBV18,TRBJ2-3,TGTGCCAGCTCACCCTCTGGGCAGGGCACAGATACGCAGTATTTT,CASSPSGQGTDTQYF